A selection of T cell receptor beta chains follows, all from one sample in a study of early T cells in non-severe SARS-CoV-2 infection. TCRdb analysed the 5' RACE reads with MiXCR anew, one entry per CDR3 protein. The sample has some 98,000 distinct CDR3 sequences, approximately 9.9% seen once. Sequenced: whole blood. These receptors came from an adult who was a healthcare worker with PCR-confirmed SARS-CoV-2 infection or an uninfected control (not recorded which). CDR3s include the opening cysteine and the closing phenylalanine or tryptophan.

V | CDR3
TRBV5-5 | CASSPSGSLYEQYF
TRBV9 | CASSVDPGGQETQYF
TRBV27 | CASSLEGTGDQYGYTF
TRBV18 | CASSPGQLNEKLFF
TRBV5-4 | CASSNVTYEQYF
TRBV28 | CASRQLAGRVDTQYF
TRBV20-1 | CSAFKRDSSYNEQFF
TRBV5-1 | CASSLGRRGETQYF
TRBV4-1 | CASSQDPSGPSGGQPQHF
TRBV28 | CASSFLQGEAFF
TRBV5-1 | CASHQGINTGELFF
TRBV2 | CASSTGINEKLFF
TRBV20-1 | CSASRRGLRGYTF
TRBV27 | CASNKGQGSYEQYF
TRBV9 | CASSEGRTSTDTQYF
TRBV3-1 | CASSPMGERVLGYTF
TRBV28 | CASGSTSSGNTIYF
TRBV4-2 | CASSQGQGVYEQYF
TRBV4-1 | CASSQERSMNTEAFF
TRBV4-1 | CASSAYPVYNEQFF
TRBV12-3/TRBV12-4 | CASRSTSGGFNEQFF
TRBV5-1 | CASSFRTSGADTQYF
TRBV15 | CATSMPGQGGADTQYF
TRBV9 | CASSVQGGDGYTF
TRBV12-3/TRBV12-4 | CASSLSRSADSNQPQHF